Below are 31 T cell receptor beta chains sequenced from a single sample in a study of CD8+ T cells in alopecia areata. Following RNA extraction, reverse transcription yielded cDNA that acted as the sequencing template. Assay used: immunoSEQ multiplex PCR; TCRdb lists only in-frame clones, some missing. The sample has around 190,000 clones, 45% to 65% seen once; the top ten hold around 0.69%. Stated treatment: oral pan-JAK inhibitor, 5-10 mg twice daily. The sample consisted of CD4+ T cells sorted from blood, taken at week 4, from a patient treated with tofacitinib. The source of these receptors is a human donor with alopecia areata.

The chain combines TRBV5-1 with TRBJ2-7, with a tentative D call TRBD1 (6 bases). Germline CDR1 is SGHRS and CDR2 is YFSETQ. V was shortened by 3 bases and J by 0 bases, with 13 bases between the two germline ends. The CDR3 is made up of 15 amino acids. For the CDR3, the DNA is TGCGCCAGCAGCTACGGACAGACGAGCTCCTACGAGCAGTACTTC. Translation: CASSYGQTSSYEQYF.

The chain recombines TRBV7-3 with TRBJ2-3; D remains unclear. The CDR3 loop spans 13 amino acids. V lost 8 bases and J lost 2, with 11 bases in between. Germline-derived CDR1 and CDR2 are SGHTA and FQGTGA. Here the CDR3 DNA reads TGTGCCAGCGGCCTACGGTTCACAGATACGCAGTATTTT. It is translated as CASGLRFTDTQYF.

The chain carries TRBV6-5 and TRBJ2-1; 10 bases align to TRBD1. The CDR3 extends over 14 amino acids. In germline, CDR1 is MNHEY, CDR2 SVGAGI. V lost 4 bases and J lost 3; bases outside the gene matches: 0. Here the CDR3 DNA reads TGTGCCAGCAGTTGGACAGGGGGCTACAATGAGCAGTTCTTC. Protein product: CASSWTGGYNEQFF.

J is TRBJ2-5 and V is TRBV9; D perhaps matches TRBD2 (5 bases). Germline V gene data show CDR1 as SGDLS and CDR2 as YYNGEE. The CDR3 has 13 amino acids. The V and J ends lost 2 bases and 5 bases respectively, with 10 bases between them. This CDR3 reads CASSVSGWETQYF. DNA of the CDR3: TGTGCCAGCAGCGTTTCGGGGTGGGAGACCCAGTACTTC.

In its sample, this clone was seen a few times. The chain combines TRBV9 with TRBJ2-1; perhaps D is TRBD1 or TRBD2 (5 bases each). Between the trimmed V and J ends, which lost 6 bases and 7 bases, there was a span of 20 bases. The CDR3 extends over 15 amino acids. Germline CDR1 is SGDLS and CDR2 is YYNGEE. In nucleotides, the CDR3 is TGTGCCAGCAAGCCGGGACCCAGGACGGGGAATGAGCAGTTCTTC. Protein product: CASKPGPRTGNEQFF.

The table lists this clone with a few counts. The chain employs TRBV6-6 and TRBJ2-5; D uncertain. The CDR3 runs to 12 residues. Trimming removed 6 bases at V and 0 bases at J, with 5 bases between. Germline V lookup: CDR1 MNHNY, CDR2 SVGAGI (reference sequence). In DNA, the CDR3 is TGTGCCAGCAGCACTCACCAAGAGACCCAGTACTTC. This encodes CASSTHQETQYF.

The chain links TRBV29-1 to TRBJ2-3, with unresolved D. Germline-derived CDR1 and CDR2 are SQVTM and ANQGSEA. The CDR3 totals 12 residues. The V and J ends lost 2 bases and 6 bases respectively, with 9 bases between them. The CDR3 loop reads CSVETGPDTQYF. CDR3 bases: TGCAGCGTTGAAACCGGACCGGATACGCAGTATTTT.

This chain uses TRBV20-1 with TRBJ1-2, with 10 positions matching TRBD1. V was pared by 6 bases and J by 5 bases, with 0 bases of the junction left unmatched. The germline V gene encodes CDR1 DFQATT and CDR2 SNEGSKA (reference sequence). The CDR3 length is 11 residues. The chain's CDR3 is CSAGQGYGYTF. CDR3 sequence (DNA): TGCAGTGCGGGACAGGGGTATGGCTACACCTTC.

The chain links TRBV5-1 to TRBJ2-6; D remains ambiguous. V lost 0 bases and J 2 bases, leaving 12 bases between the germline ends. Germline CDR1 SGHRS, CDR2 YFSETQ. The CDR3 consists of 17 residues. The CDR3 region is CASSLANLGTGANVLTF. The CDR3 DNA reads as TGCGCCAGCAGCTTGGCCAATTTAGGTACTGGGGCCAACGTCCTGACTTTC.

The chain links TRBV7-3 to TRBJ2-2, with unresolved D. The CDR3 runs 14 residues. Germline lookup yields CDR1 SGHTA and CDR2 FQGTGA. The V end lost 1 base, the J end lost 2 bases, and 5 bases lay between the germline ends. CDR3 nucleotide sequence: TGTGCCAGCAGCTTAATTCGAAACACCGGGGAGCTGTTTTTT. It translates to CASSLIRNTGELFF.

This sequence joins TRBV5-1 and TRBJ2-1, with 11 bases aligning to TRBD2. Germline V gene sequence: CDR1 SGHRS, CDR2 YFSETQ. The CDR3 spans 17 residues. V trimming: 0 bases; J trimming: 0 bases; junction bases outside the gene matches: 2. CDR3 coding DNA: TGCGCCAGCAGCTTGGGTAGCGGGAGGGTCTCCTACAATGAGCAGTTCTTC. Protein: CASSLGSGRVSYNEQFF.

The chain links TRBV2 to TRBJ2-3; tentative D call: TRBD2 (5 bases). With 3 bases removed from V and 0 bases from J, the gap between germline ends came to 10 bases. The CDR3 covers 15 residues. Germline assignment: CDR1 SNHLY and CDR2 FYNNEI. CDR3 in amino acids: CASSDIGESTDTQYF. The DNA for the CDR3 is TGTGCCAGCAGTGATATTGGGGAGAGCACAGATACGCAGTATTTT.

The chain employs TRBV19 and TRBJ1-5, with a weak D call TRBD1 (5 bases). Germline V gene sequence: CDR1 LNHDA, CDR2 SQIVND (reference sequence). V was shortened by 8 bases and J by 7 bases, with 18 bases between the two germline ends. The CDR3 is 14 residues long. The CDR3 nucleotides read TGTGCCAGTTCCTCCCGGGACGGCAGGCAGCCCCAGCATTTT. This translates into CASSSRDGRQPQHF.

The CDR3 protein is CASSSGTVYGYTF. CDR3 sequence (DNA): TGTGCCAGCAGCTCCGGGACAGTCTATGGCTACACCTTC. V is TRBV7-9 and J is TRBJ1-2, with TRBD1 identical over 7 bases. The CDR3 loop spans 13 amino acids. Germline lookup yields CDR1 SEHNR and CDR2 FQNEAQ (reference sequence). V was clipped by 4 bases and J by 4 bases; unmatched bases: 3.

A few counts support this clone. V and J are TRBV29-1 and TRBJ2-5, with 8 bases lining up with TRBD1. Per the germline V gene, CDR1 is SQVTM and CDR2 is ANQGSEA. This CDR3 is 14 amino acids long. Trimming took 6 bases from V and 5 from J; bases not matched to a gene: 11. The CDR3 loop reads CSVDTRGRRETQYF. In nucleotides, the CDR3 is TGCAGCGTGGATACCAGGGGGCGCCGGGAGACCCAGTACTTC.

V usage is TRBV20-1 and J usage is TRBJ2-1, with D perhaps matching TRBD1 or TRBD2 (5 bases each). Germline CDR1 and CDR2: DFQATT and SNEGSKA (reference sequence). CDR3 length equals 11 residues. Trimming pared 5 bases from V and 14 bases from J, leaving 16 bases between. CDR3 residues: CSASQQEVKFF. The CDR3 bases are TGCAGTGCTTCGCAACAGGAGGTGAAGTTCTTC.

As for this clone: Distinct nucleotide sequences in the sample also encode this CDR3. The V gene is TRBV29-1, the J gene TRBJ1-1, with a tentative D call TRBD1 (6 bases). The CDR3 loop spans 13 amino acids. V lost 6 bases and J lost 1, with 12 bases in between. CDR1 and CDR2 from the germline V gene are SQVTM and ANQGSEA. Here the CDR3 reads CSVADRRNTEAFF. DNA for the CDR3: TGCAGCGTGGCGGACAGACGGAACACTGAAGCTTTCTTT.

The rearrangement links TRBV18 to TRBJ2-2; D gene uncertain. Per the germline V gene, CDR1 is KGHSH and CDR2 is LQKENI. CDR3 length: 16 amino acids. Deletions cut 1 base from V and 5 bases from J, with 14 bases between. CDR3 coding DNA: TGTGCCAGCTCACCACTTACAGCGAAGACGACCGGGGAGCTGTTTTTT. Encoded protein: CASSPLTAKTTGELFF.

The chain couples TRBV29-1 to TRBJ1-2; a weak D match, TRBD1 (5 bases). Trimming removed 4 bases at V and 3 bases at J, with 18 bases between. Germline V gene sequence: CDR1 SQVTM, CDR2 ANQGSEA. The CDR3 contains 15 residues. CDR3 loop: CSVVVHPVGDYGYTF. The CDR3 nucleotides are TGCAGCGTTGTTGTTCACCCCGTGGGGGACTATGGCTACACCTTC.

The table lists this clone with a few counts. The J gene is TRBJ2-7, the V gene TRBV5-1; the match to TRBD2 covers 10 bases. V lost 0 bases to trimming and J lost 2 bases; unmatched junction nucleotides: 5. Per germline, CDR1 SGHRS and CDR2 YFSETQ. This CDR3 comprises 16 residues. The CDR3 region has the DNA TGCGCCAGCAGCTTGGTTCTAGCGGGAGACGCCTACGAGCAGTACTTC. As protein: CASSLVLAGDAYEQYF.

CDR3 DNA: TGTGCCAGCAGCACGACTAGCGGGAGATTCTCAGATACGCAGTATTTT. Its protein product is CASSTTSGRFSDTQYF. V gene TRBV9 combines with J gene TRBJ2-3; 12 bases map to TRBD2. V gave up 4 bases and J gave up 4 bases; unmatched junction bases: 7. CDR3 length: 16 amino acids. The germline gives CDR1 SGDLS, CDR2 YYNGEE.

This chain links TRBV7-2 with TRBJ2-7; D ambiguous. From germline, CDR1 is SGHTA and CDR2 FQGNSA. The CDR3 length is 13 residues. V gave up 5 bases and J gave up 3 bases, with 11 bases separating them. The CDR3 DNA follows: TGTGCCAGCAGCCCCTCCCCTGGCTACGAGCAGTACTTC. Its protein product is CASSPSPGYEQYF.

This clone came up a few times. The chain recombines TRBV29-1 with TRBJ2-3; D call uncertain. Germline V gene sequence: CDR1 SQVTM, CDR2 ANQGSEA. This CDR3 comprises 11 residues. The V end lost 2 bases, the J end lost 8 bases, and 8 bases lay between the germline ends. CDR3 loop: CSVEMLGTQYF. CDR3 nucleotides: TGCAGCGTTGAAATGTTGGGTACGCAGTATTTT.

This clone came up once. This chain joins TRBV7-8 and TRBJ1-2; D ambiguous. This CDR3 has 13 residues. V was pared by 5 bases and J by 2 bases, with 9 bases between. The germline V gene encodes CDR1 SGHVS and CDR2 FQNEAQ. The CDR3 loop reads CASSVSGNYGYTF. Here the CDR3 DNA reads TGTGCCAGCAGCGTCTCCGGAAACTATGGCTACACCTTC. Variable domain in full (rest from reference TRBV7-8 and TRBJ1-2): GAGVSQSPRYKVAKRGQDVALRCDPISGHVSLFWYQQALGQGPEFLTYFQNEAQLDKSGLPSDRFFAERPEGSVSTLKIQRTQQEDSAVYLCASSVSGNYGYTFGSGTRLTVV.

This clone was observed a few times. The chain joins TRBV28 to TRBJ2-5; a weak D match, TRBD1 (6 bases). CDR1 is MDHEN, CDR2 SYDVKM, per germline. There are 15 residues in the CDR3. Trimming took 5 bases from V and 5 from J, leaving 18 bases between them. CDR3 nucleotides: TGTGCCAGCAGTCCAGGGAACAGGGTTCTGGAGACCCAGTACTTC. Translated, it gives CASSPGNRVLETQYF. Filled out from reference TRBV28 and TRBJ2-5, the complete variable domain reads DVKVTQSSRYLVKRTGEKVFLECVQDMDHENMFWYRQDPGLGLRLIYFSYDVKMKEKGDIPEGYSVSREKKERFSLILESASTNQTSMYLCASSPGNRVLETQYFGPGTRLLVL.

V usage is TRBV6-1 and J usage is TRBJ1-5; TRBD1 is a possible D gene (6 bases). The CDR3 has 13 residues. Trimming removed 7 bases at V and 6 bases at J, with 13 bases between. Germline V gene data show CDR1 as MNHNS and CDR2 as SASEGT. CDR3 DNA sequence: TGTGCCAGCACGCCAGGGGTGGGTCAGCCCCAGCATTTT. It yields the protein CASTPGVGQPQHF.

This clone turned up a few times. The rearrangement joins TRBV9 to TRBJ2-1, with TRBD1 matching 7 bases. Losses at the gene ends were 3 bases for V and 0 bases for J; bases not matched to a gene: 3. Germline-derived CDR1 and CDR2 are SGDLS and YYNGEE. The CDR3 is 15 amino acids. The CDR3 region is CASSARDSSYNEQFF. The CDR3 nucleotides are TGTGCCAGCAGCGCCAGGGACAGCTCCTACAATGAGCAGTTCTTC.

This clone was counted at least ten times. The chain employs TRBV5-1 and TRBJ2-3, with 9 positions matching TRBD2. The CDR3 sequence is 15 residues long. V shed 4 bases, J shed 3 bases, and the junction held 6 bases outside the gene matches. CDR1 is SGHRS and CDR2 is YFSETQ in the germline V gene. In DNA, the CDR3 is TGCGCCAGCAGCCTAAGACTAGCGGCAACAGATACGCAGTATTTT. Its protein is CASSLRLAATDTQYF.

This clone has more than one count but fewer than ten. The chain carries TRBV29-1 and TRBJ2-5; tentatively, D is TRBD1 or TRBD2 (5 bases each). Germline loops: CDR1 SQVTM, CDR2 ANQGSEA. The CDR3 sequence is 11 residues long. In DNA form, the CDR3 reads TGCGCCGGGGCCCTGGGGGAGACCCAGTACTTC. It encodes CAGALGETQYF.

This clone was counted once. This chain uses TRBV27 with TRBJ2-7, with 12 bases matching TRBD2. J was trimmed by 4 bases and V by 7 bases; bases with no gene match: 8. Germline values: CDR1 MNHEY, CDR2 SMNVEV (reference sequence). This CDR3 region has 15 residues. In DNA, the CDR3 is TGTGCCAGCAAGAGACTAGCGGGAGAAGAATACGAGCAGTACTTC. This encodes CASKRLAGEEYEQYF.

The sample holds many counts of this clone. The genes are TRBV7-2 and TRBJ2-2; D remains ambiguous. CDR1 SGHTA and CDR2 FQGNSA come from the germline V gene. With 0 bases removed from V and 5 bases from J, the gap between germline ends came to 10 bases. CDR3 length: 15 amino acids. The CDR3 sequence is CASSLARATTGELFF. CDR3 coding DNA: TGTGCCAGCAGCTTAGCTCGGGCTACAACCGGGGAGCTGTTTTTT.